This T cell receptor (beta chain) stems from a study of identical twins. Whole-study results and caveats: Cross-sectional statistical analysis, not tracking of the same donors, underpinned the conclusions. Zero-insertion results could be subject to partial confounding by invariant MAIT and iNKT cells.

V lost 0 bases, J lost 9 bases, and 12 bases lay in between. This CDR3 contains 13 residues. Germline V gives CDR1 GTSNPN, CDR2 SVGIG (reference sequence). This clonotype was seen a few times. The target antigen is unknown. MiXCR, applied by TCRdb to the 5' RACE reads, yields one record per CDR3 protein. Of 550,000 to 700,000 distinct CDR3 sequences in the sample, around 9.6% were seen once. This same sample was also taken into another study, of yellow fever vaccine responses in identical twins.

The J gene is TRBJ2-1, the V gene TRBV30, with D perhaps TRBD2 (6 bases). This sequence originates from a woman younger than 30 in good health. The sequenced sample consisted of PBMCs. CDR3: CAWSVRRVGEQFF. The CDR3 DNA reads TGTGCCTGGAGTGTACGGAGGGTCGGTGAGCAGTTCTTC.